The 32 T cell receptor beta chains in this list originate from one sample, sequenced in a study of shared clonotypes between healthy human individuals (TCRdb year 2020). The method behind the library was the immunoSEQ multiplex PCR assay. Here the immuneACCESS table is served through TCRdb, limited to in-frame sequences with V and J called. Missing clones are a known gap in these copies; in checked studies unresolved V genes cover under half, and the rest lacks a known reason. The sample table records 950,000 to 1,200,000 clones; roughly 80% of these occur just once. The ten largest make up over 0.8% of the sample. Material for sequencing was memory CD4+ T cells from PBMCs. In light of the paper, this sample's cell subset or site label describes: CD45RA-negative fraction. The receptors were sampled from a man aged 18 to 30 in good health. Some clones in this sample may be carry-over from other donors' samples.

The chain employs TRBV4-3 and TRBJ1-3; D ambiguous. From germline, CDR1 is LGHNA and CDR2 YSLEER. The length of the CDR3 is 18 residues. V dropped 4 bases and J dropped 0 bases, with 19 bases sitting between them. CDR3 amino acids: CASSLARTGPFSGNTIYF. DNA of the CDR3: TGCGCCAGCAGCCTAGCGCGGACCGGACCCTTCTCTGGAAACACCATATATTTT.

The chain is built from TRBV6-5 and TRBJ1-1, with D perhaps matching TRBD1 (5 bases). The germline V gene has CDR1 MNHEY and CDR2 SVGAGI. The CDR3 length is 14 residues. V was clipped by 7 bases and J by 6 bases, with 18 bases between them. The CDR3 sequence: CASTGAGVVSEAFF. The CDR3 DNA follows: TGTGCCAGCACCGGTGCGGGGGTTGTCTCTGAAGCTTTCTTT.

This clone was found many times. The gene calls are TRBV27 and TRBJ2-7; 13 nucleotides line up with TRBD2. Germline assignment: CDR1 MNHEY and CDR2 SMNVEV (reference sequence). The CDR3 is 17 amino acids. Trimming took 4 bases from V and 5 from J; bases not matched to a gene: 11. The CDR3 region is CASSSSRTSGRFNEQYF. The CDR3 DNA follows: TGTGCCAGCAGTTCCTCAAGGACTAGCGGGAGATTTAACGAGCAGTACTTC.

This clone was counted a few times. This sequence joins TRBV5-1 and TRBJ2-7, with 8 positions matching TRBD1. The J segment lost 2 bases and the V segment lost 2 bases, leaving 6 bases of the junction unmatched. The germline V gene has CDR1 SGHRS and CDR2 YFSETQ. The CDR3 contains 15 residues. The CDR3 loop is CASSFAPGQAYEQYF. The DNA for the CDR3 is TGCGCCAGCAGCTTTGCCCCGGGACAGGCCTACGAGCAGTACTTC.

This clone was detected only a few times. The rearrangement joins TRBV5-1 to TRBJ1-1; maybe TRBD1 (5 bases). The CDR3 contains 14 residues. CDR1 and CDR2 from the germline V gene are SGHRS and YFSETQ. Trimming left V 7 bases short and J 1 base short, with 14 bases between. The CDR3 here is CASASSQGNTEAFF. The CDR3 DNA sequence: TGCGCCAGCGCCTCTTCCCAGGGGAACACTGAAGCTTTCTTT.

The gene calls are TRBV2 and TRBJ1-2; D is possibly TRBD1 (5 bases). This CDR3 spans 15 amino acids. The V end was cut by 7 bases, the J end by 6 bases, with 21 bases between. Per germline, CDR1 SNHLY and CDR2 FYNNEI. The CDR3 DNA reads TGTGCCAGCACTTACCAGGGCTCTGGTACGAATGGCTACACCTTC. Amino acid sequence: CASTYQGSGTNGYTF. Complete variable domain (other parts from reference TRBV2 and TRBJ1-2): EPEVTQTPSHQVTQMGQEVILRCVPISNHLYFYWYRQILGQKVEFLVSFYNNEISEKSEIFDDQFSVERPDGSNFTLKIRSTKLEDSAMYFCASTYQGSGTNGYTFGSGTRLTVV.

The chain links TRBV7-2 to TRBJ2-5; D possibly corresponds to TRBD1 (6 bases). Trimming shortened V by 4 bases and J by 3 bases, and 15 bases separated the two germline ends. Germline values: CDR1 SGHTA, CDR2 FQGNSA. CDR3 length: 15 amino acids. The chain's CDR3 is CASSYVGQKKETQYF. CDR3 nucleotides: TGTGCCAGCAGCTACGTCGGACAGAAAAAAGAGACCCAGTACTTC.

This clone was observed many times. The chain has TRBV2 and TRBJ1-3; D is unresolved. CDR3 length: 15 residues. Germline-derived CDR1 and CDR2 are SNHLY and FYNNEI. V lost 4 bases and J lost 0, with 10 bases in between. DNA of the CDR3: TGTGCCAGCAGTGTCGTTTCGAGCTCTGGAAACACCATATATTTT. Its translation: CASSVVSSSGNTIYF.

The chain couples TRBV30 to TRBJ2-6; possible D gene TRBD1, 6 bases. The CDR3 runs 17 residues. V lost 4 bases and J 1 base, leaving 17 bases between the germline ends. Looked up from germline, CDR1 is GTSNPN and CDR2 is SVGIG (reference sequence). The CDR3 coding sequence is TGTGCCTGGATGGCGCAGGGGACGCGGTCTGGGGCCAACGTCCTGACTTTC. Amino acids: CAWMAQGTRSGANVLTF.

This chain links TRBV28 with TRBJ1-2; possibly TRBD1 for D (6 bases). Per germline, CDR1 MDHEN and CDR2 SYDVKM. The V gene lost 6 bases and the J gene lost 8 bases, with 10 bases spanning the gap. CDR3 length: 11 amino acids. This CDR3 is CASRTGWGYTF. CDR3 DNA: TGTGCCAGCAGGACAGGCTGGGGCTACACCTTC.

The CDR3 protein is CASRFQADYGYTF. The CDR3 DNA sequence: TGTGCCAGCAGGTTCCAGGCTGACTATGGCTACACCTTC. V usage is TRBV6-5 and J usage is TRBJ1-2; D is unclear. CDR1 is MNHEY, CDR2 SVGAGI, per germline. This CDR3 has 13 amino acids. Trimming left V 6 bases short and J 3 bases short, with 11 bases between.

This chain joins TRBV6-6 and TRBJ1-2, with a weak D call TRBD1 (5 bases). V lost 2 bases and J 8 bases, leaving 15 bases between the germline ends. Per the germline V gene, CDR1 is MNHNY and CDR2 is SVGAGI (reference sequence). The CDR3 length is 14 residues. CDR3 DNA: TGTGCCAGCAGTTACAGTCCGGACACACGAGGCTACACCTTC. Translated: CASSYSPDTRGYTF.

The chain links TRBV30 to TRBJ1-4; no reliable D call. CDR3 size: 13 residues. Germline V gene data show CDR1 as GTSNPN and CDR2 as SVGIG (reference sequence). V gave up 2 bases and J gave up 5 bases, with 9 bases separating them. The CDR3: CAWSTGLNEKLFF. DNA of the CDR3: TGTGCCTGGAGTACGGGGTTGAATGAAAAACTGTTTTTT.

This clone was picked up one time. The CDR3 sequence: CASSVGMEGARGTEAFF. Written as DNA, the CDR3 is TGTGCCAGCAGCGTAGGTATGGAGGGGGCTCGTGGCACTGAAGCTTTCTTT. This chain connects TRBV9 to TRBJ1-1; TRBD1 agrees at 7 bases. The germline gives CDR1 SGDLS, CDR2 YYNGEE. The CDR3 loop spans 17 amino acids. Trimming cost V 0 bases and J 4 bases; bases outside gene matches: 12.

The chain couples TRBV6-1 to TRBJ1-5, with D unclear. Per germline, CDR1 MNHNS and CDR2 SASEGT. This CDR3 contains 11 residues. V was cut by 6 bases and J by 11 bases, with 11 bases left in between. The CDR3 region has the DNA TGTGCCAGCAGCACGGGATTAACCCAGCATTTT. It is translated as CASSTGLTQHF.

The rearrangement links TRBV11-2 to TRBJ2-3; 8 bases agree with TRBD1. The trim removed 6 bases at V and 8 bases at J, leaving 10 bases unmatched. The CDR3 covers 14 residues. Germline CDR1 and CDR2: SGHAT and FQNNGV. In nucleotides, the CDR3 is TGTGCCAGCAGGCGCCCAGGGGGCTCAAGTACGCAGTATTTT. Its protein product is CASRRPGGSSTQYF.

The J gene is TRBJ1-5, the V gene TRBV28; no reliable D call. The V gene lost 10 bases and the J gene lost 1 base, with 14 bases spanning the gap. This CDR3 comprises 14 residues. CDR1 is MDHEN, CDR2 SYDVKM, per germline. The CDR3 protein is CATKPLGSNQPQHF. CDR3 in DNA: TGTGCCACCAAACCCTTGGGCAGCAATCAGCCCCAGCATTTT.

The CDR3 nucleotides read TGTGCCAGCAGGGGGGACACAGGGATAGGCAATCAGCCCCAGCATTTT. It codes for CASRGDTGIGNQPQHF. V gene TRBV6-6 combines with J gene TRBJ1-5, with a possible D match to TRBD1 (6 bases). The CDR3 is made up of 16 amino acids. Trimming pared 6 bases from V and 2 bases from J, leaving 17 bases between. Germline values: CDR1 MNHNY, CDR2 SVGAGI (reference sequence).

This clone has more than one count but fewer than ten. This rearrangement joins TRBV9 to TRBJ2-1; tentative D call: TRBD2 (6 bases). Germline V lookup: CDR1 SGDLS, CDR2 YYNGEE. With 0 bases removed from V and 7 bases from J, the gap between germline ends came to 14 bases. The CDR3 length is 15 residues. The CDR3 loop is CASSVGASDLNEQFF. CDR3 DNA: TGTGCCAGCAGCGTAGGGGCTAGCGACCTTAATGAGCAGTTCTTC.

The rearrangement links TRBV14 to TRBJ2-1; the match to TRBD2 covers 10 bases. The germline gives CDR1 SGHDN, CDR2 FVKESK. V gave up 5 bases and J gave up 0 bases; unmatched junction bases: 4. The CDR3 is 16 amino acids. CDR3 sequence (DNA): TGTGCCAGCAGCACTAGCGGGACCCGCTCCTACAATGAGCAGTTCTTC. It encodes CASSTSGTRSYNEQFF. Looking up the rest from reference TRBV14 and TRBJ2-1 gives the full variable domain: EAGVTQFPSHSVIEKGQTVTLRCDPISGHDNLYWYRRVMGKEIKFLLHFVKESKQDESGMPNNRFLAERTGGTYSTLKVQPAELEDSGVYFCASSTSGTRSYNEQFFGPGTRLTVL.

This clone was seen just once. The rearrangement joins TRBV7-8 to TRBJ2-1; D might be TRBD2 (5 bases). V lost 1 base and J lost 8, with 12 bases in between. This CDR3 contains 14 residues. The V gene's germline CDR1 is SGHVS and CDR2 FQNEAQ. This chain's CDR3 is CASSLGGIADEQFF. The CDR3 nucleotides are TGTGCCAGCAGCTTAGGAGGGATAGCCGATGAGCAGTTCTTC.

The chain links TRBV29-1 to TRBJ1-4, with D possibly matching TRBD1 (5 bases). Trimming pared 2 bases from V and 8 bases from J, leaving 18 bases between. In germline, CDR1 is SQVTM, CDR2 ANQGSEA. The CDR3 extends over 15 amino acids. The chain's CDR3 is CSVELAEGASEKLFF. CDR3 bases: TGCAGCGTTGAATTGGCTGAAGGGGCCAGCGAAAAACTGTTTTTT.

This rearrangement joins TRBV7-3 to TRBJ2-7; 9 bases are a match to TRBD2. The germline CDR1 and CDR2 sequences are SGHTA and FQGTGA. J gave up 7 bases and V 2 bases, and 12 bases lay outside the gene matches. The CDR3 length is 16 residues. The CDR3 reads CASSLGASGTLGEQYF. The CDR3 DNA reads as TGTGCCAGCAGCTTAGGGGCTAGCGGGACCTTAGGGGAGCAGTACTTC.

This chain links TRBV28 with TRBJ1-2; D is undetermined. Germline assignment: CDR1 MDHEN and CDR2 SYDVKM. Deletions cut 1 base from V and 4 bases from J, with 10 bases between. The CDR3 has 14 amino acids. CDR3 DNA: TGTGCCAGCAGTTTATATCAGGCGATCTATGGCTACACCTTC. Translated: CASSLYQAIYGYTF.

The rearrangement joins TRBV6-1 to TRBJ2-1, with 7 bases matching TRBD2. Per germline, CDR1 MNHNS and CDR2 SASEGT. Trimming cost V 7 bases and J 6 bases; bases outside gene matches: 12. The length of the CDR3 is 15 residues. For the CDR3, the DNA is TGTGCCAGCACCTCGATAGGGACTACCTTCAATGAGCAGTTCTTC. Translation gives CASTSIGTTFNEQFF.

This clone came up a few times. The rearrangement uses TRBV27 and TRBJ2-1; 8 bases line up with TRBD2. The CDR3 totals 17 residues. Germline V lookup: CDR1 MNHEY, CDR2 SMNVEV (reference sequence). Germline trimming cut 2 bases from V and 6 bases from J; bases unmatched to any gene: 12. The CDR3 nucleotides are TGTGCCAGCAGTTTACTTGCGGGAGGACGACTACCCAATGAGCAGTTCTTC. Translation: CASSLLAGGRLPNEQFF.

The gene calls are TRBV29-1 and TRBJ2-7; 7 bases align to TRBD2. The ends lost 0 bases at V and 6 bases at J; junction bases unmatched: 8. This CDR3 is built from 14 residues. The germline CDR1 and CDR2 sequences are SQVTM and ANQGSEA. CDR3 bases: TGCAGCGTTGAAGATCCCAGCGGGACCTTCGAGCAGTACTTC. This codes for CSVEDPSGTFEQYF.

The chain recombines TRBV7-9 with TRBJ2-7; D is perhaps TRBD1 (7 bases). V lost 3 bases to trimming and J lost 0 bases, with 12 bases between them. There are 15 residues in the CDR3. CDR1 and CDR2 from the germline V gene are SEHNR and FQNEAQ (reference sequence). The CDR3 loop is CASSFQGGTSYEQYF. Here the CDR3 DNA reads TGTGCCAGCAGCTTTCAGGGGGGCACCTCCTACGAGCAGTACTTC.

This clone has just one count. This rearrangement joins TRBV7-9 to TRBJ1-3; D gene uncertain. There are 14 residues in the CDR3. Germline CDR1 reads SEHNR; CDR2 reads FQNEAQ (reference sequence). V was cut by 3 bases and J by 0 bases, with 6 bases left in between. The CDR3 sequence: CASSFSLSGNTIYF. DNA for the CDR3: TGTGCCAGCAGCTTTTCGCTCTCTGGAAACACCATATATTTT.

This chain uses TRBV28 with TRBJ2-2; 9 bases map to TRBD2. V lost 7 bases to trimming and J lost 1 base; unmatched junction nucleotides: 10. Germline CDR1 is MDHEN and CDR2 is SYDVKM. This CDR3 contains 17 residues. The CDR3 is CASTVSGSFGNTGELFF. As DNA, the CDR3 is TGTGCCAGCACGGTTAGCGGGAGTTTTGGGAACACCGGGGAGCTGTTTTTT.

This chain connects TRBV1 to TRBJ2-2; the tabulated D call, TRBD2, remains unverified against the DNA. TRBV1 is noted as a pseudogene. The CDR3 sequence is 15 residues long. This chain's CDR3 is CTSSQRGLATGELFF. In nucleotides, the CDR3 is TGCACCAGCAGCCAAAGGGGACTAGCCACCGGGGAGCTGTTTTTT.

The chain is built from TRBV19 and TRBJ1-1; 9 bases match TRBD1. CDR3 size: 15 residues. The V segment lost 5 bases and the J segment 0 bases; nucleotides outside the gene matches: 4. CDR1 LNHDA and CDR2 SQIVND come from the germline V gene (reference sequence). CDR3 protein: CASSSQGALNTEAFF. CDR3 DNA: TGTGCCAGTAGTTCACAGGGGGCCCTGAACACTGAAGCTTTCTTT.